The clone carrying this T cell receptor (beta chain) was recorded at least ten times. Arm-PCR of CDR3 regions and iRepertoire HTBI primers were used to build TCR beta libraries. MiXCR, applied by TCRdb to the multiplex PCR reads, yields one record per CDR3 protein. This table holds 440,000 or so distinct CDR3 sequences, around 14% found once. Time point indicated: newly diagnosed GD, antithyroid drugs for less than 3 months. Following extraction of RNA from PBMCs, that RNA was used to make the TCR library. These data originate in a study of regulatory T cells in long-lasting Graves disease. The V segment lost 4 bases and the J segment 3 bases; nucleotides outside the gene matches: 5. CDR3 size: 15 residues. Germline V lookup: CDR1 MDHEN, CDR2 SYDVKM. These data also featured in a second study, about T cells in Graves' hyperthyroidism and ophthalmopathy. That source reports: Diagnoses used clinical symptoms, serum thyroxine and TRAb, thyroid ultrasound and orbital computed tomography. Model-based prediction identified ophthalmopathy a median about 6 months prior to its onset.

V usage is TRBV28 and J usage is TRBJ2-7; 11 bases agree with TRBD2. The sequencing used peripheral blood mononuclear cells (PBMCs), collected at new diagnosis, from a patient treated with antithyroid drugs. The receptor was isolated from a woman aged 25-40 years with Graves disease. The CDR3 loop reads CASSSTSGGFYEQYF. The DNA of the CDR3 is TGTGCCAGCAGTTCAACTAGCGGGGGTTTCTACGAGCAGTACTTC.